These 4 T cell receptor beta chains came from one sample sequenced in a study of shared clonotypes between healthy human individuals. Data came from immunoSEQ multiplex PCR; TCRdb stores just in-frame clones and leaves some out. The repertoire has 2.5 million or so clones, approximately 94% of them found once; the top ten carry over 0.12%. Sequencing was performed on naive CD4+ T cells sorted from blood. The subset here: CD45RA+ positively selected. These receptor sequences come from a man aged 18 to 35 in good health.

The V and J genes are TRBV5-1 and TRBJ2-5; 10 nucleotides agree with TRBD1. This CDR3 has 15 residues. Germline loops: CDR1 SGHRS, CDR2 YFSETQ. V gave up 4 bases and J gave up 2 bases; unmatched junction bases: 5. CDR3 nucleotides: TGCGCCAGCAGCCGACAGGGGGCGAGTCAAGAGACCCAGTACTTC. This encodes CASSRQGASQETQYF.

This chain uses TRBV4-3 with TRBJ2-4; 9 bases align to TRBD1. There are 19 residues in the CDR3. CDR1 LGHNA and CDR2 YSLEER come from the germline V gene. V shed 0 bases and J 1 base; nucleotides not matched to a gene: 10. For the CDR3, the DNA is TGCGCCAGCAGCCAAGAAGAGGGACAGGGTAAGGGGGCCAAAAACATTCAGTACTTC. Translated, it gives CASSQEEGQGKGAKNIQYF.

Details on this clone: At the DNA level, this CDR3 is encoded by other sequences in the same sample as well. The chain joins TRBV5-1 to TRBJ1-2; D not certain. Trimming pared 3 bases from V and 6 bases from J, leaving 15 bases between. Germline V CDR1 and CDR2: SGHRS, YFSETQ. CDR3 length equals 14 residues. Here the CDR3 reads CASSSEPLHDGYTF. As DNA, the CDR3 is TGCGCCAGCAGCTCCGAACCACTACATGATGGCTACACCTTC.

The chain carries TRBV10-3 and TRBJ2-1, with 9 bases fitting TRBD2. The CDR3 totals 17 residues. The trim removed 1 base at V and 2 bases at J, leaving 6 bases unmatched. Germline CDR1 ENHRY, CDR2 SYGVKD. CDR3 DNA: TGTGCCATCAGTGAGTTAGGTAGCGGGAGCACCTACAATGAGCAGTTCTTC. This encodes CAISELGSGSTYNEQFF.